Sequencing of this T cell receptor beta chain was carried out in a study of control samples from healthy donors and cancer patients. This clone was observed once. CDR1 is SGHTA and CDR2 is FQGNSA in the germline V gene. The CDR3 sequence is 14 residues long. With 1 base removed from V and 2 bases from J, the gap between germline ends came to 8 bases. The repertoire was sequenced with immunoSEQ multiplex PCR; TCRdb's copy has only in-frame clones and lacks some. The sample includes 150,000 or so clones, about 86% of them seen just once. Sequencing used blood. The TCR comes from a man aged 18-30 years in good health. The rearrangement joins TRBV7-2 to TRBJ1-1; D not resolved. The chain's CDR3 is CASSLGGINTEAFF. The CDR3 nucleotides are TGTGCCAGCAGCTTAGGAGGGATCAACACTGAAGCTTTCTTT. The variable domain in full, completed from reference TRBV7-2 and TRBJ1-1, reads GAGVSQSPSNKVTEKGKDVELRCDPISGHTALYWYRQSLGQGLEFLIYFQGNSAPDKSGLPSDRFSAERTGGSVSTLTIQRTQQEDSAVYLCASSLGGINTEAFFGQGTRLTVV.